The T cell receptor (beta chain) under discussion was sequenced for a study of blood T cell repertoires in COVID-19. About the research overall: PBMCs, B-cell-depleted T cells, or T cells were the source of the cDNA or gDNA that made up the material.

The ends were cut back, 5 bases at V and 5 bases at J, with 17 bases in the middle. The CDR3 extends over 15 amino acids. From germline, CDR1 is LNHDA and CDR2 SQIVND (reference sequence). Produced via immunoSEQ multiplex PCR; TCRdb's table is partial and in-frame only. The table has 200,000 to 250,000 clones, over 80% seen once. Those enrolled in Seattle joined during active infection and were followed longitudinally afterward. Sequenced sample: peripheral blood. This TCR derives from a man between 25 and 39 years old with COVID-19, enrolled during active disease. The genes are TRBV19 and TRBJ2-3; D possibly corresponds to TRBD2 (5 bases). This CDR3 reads CASSPERATGDTQYF. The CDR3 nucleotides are TGTGCCAGTAGTCCCGAGAGGGCGACGGGAGATACGCAGTATTTT.